This T cell receptor beta chain was observed in a study of cytomegalovirus exposure and HLA in healthy donors. Regarding the study as a whole: Using a false discovery rate of 0.05, a later analysis showed that 16,951 TCR beta sequences were associated with HLA alleles. The study put some 150 TCR beta chains on its list as cytomegalovirus-associated. Within an earlier analysis, most TCR beta V segments proved productive either about 87% or about 30% of the time. CMV serostatus was the sole immune exposure information available.

Both 60 Vbeta primers and 13 Jbeta primers went into the PCR. Sequencing used immunoSEQ multiplex PCR; TCRdb keeps in-frame clones, though not all of them. The sample holds tens of thousands of clones, approximately 72% seen once. This clone occurred a few times. Its antigen is unknown. CDR1 is LGHNA and CDR2 is YNFKEQ in the germline V gene. This CDR3 is built from 17 residues. The trim removed 3 bases at V and 4 bases at J, leaving 5 bases unmatched. The source of this sequence is a woman in her forties in good health and CMV-seronegative. Sequenced input: PBMCs. V gene TRBV4-2 combines with J gene TRBJ2-3; TRBD2 agrees at 15 bases. The CDR3 nucleotides are TGTGCCAGCAGCCACGGACTAGCGGGAGGGCCAGCAGATACGCAGTATTTT. It yields the protein CASSHGLAGGPADTQYF.